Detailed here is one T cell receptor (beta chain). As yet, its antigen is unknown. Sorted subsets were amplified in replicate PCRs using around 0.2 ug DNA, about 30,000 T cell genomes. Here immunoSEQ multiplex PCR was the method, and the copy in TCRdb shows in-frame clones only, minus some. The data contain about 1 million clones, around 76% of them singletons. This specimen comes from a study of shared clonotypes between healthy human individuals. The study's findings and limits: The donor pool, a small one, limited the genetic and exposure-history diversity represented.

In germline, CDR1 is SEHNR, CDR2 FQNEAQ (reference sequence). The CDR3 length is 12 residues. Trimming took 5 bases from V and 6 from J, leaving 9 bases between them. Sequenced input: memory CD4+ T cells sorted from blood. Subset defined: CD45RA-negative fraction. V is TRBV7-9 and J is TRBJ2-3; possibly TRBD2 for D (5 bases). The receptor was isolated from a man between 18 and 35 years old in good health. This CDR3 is CASSPTGDTQYF. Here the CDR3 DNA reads TGTGCCAGCAGCCCTACGGGGGATACGCAGTATTTT.